This is a list of T cell receptor beta chains from one sample in a study of CD8 T cells in ankylosing spondylitis. Using its own MiXCR run on the 5' RACE reads, TCRdb lists one record per CDR3 protein. The repertoire holds 200,000 to 250,000 distinct CDR3 sequences, with roughly a tenth as singletons. Sequencing was done on a sample of blood, either unsorted or a sorted T cell fraction (not recorded which). These receptors all stem from a male donor with ankylosing spondylitis or in good health (not recorded which). The CDR3 runs from the conserved cysteine through the conserved F or W. D genes are given only for firm matches.

length: 14; J: TRBJ2-7; D: TRBD1; V: TRBV29-1; CDR3: CSAGGDRSSYEQYF
length: 13; J: TRBJ1-1; D: -; V: TRBV5-4; CDR3: CASSPQAGSEAFF
length: 15; J: TRBJ2-1; D: -; V: TRBV5-1; CDR3: CASSLGGTTDNEQFF
length: 15; J: TRBJ2-7; D: -; V: TRBV7-2; CDR3: CASSLQFEVRVEQYF
length: 15; J: TRBJ2-1; D: -; V: TRBV20-1; CDR3: CSARGDRLIYNEQFF
length: 12; J: TRBJ2-1; D: -; V: TRBV5-6; CDR3: CASCLPREEQFF
length: 16; J: TRBJ2-7; D: -; V: TRBV7-8; CDR3: CASSLDQGTHTYEQYF
length: 16; J: TRBJ2-3; D: TRBD2; V: TRBV12-3/TRBV12-4; CDR3: CASSLGLAGTADTQYF
length: 19; J: TRBJ1-6; D: TRBD1; V: TRBV12-3/TRBV12-4; CDR3: CASSLGDRGRVYYNSPLHF
length: 13; J: TRBJ1-1; D: -; V: TRBV7-6; CDR3: CASRSQRNTEAFF
length: 14; J: TRBJ2-2; D: -; V: TRBV7-2; CDR3: CASSFSVTTGELFF
length: 16; J: TRBJ1-1; D: -; V: TRBV7-9; CDR3: CASILLGEGANTEAFF
length: 15; J: TRBJ1-5; D: -; V: TRBV4-2; CDR3: CASSQVVGPNQPQHF
length: 13; J: TRBJ1-1; D: -; V: TRBV30; CDR3: CAWSERLNTEAFF
length: 15; J: TRBJ1-2; D: -; V: TRBV7-9; CDR3: CASSLAGSRRSGYTF
length: 12; J: TRBJ2-7; D: -; V: TRBV30; CDR3: CAWSVWEAEQYF
length: 12; J: TRBJ2-7; D: TRBD2; V: TRBV20-1; CDR3: CSTSGSLDEQYF
length: 13; J: TRBJ2-3; D: -; V: TRBV2; CDR3: CASSERLVGTQYF
length: 16; J: TRBJ2-2; D: TRBD2; V: TRBV19; CDR3: CASSMKRGGRTGELFF
length: 15; J: TRBJ2-3; D: TRBD1; V: TRBV20-1; CDR3: CSARVDGRGSDTQYF
length: 12; J: TRBJ2-7; D: -; V: TRBV11-3; CDR3: CASSHHRDEQYF
length: 14; J: TRBJ1-1; D: -; V: TRBV27; CDR3: CASSLGSFGTEAFF
length: 15; J: TRBJ2-1; D: TRBD2; V: TRBV4-2; CDR3: CASSQEVAGGVEQFF
length: 15; J: TRBJ1-3; D: -; V: TRBV5-1; CDR3: CASSFRGEAGNTIYF
length: 17; J: TRBJ2-6; D: -; V: TRBV12-3/TRBV12-4; CDR3: CASSLDGEPSGANVLTF
length: 13; J: TRBJ2-4; D: -; V: TRBV3-1; CDR3: CASSQAGENIQYF
length: 13; J: TRBJ2-7; D: -; V: TRBV12-3/TRBV12-4; CDR3: CASSLRLRYEQYF
length: 16; J: TRBJ1-3; D: -; V: TRBV18; CDR3: CASSPPAANSGNTIYF
length: 11; J: TRBJ2-5; D: -; V: TRBV2; CDR3: CASSATVTQYF
length: 12; J: TRBJ2-3; D: -; V: TRBV7-9; CDR3: CAIEGGTDTQYF
length: 16; J: TRBJ1-2; D: TRBD1; V: TRBV5-1; CDR3: CASSPTGTGGLDGYTF
length: 20; J: TRBJ2-1; D: TRBD2; V: TRBV15; CDR3: CATSRDLPDISGGDTMKQFF
length: 15; J: TRBJ2-7; D: TRBD1; V: TRBV5-1; CDR3: CASSLVGQGKGEQYF
length: 14; J: TRBJ2-2; D: -; V: TRBV12-3/TRBV12-4; CDR3: CATTSAGRAGELFF
length: 15; J: TRBJ2-7; D: -; V: TRBV18; CDR3: CASSPLGRPMNEQYF
length: 16; J: TRBJ2-5; D: TRBD2; V: TRBV7-7; CDR3: CASSSRLAGYQETQYF
length: 14; J: TRBJ2-7; D: -; V: TRBV2; CDR3: CASLRDGSSYEQYF
length: 17; J: TRBJ1-6; D: TRBD1; V: TRBV4-1; CDR3: CASSQPPDRPLNSPLHF
length: 16; J: TRBJ2-7; D: TRBD1; V: TRBV25-1; CDR3: CASDKTGLQGAGEQYF
length: 19; J: TRBJ1-5; D: -; V: TRBV12-3/TRBV12-4; CDR3: CASSLVWKGGRHSNQPQHF
length: 14; J: TRBJ2-6; D: -; V: TRBV15; CDR3: CATSRVSGANVLTF
length: 13; J: TRBJ1-2; D: TRBD1; V: TRBV5-1; CDR3: CASSSQGGRSYTF
length: 11; J: TRBJ1-5; D: -; V: TRBV12-3/TRBV12-4; CDR3: CASSLAQPQHF
length: 13; J: TRBJ2-5; D: TRBD1; V: TRBV20-1; CDR3: CSAPQGVWETQYF
length: 13; J: TRBJ1-1; D: TRBD1; V: TRBV30; CDR3: CAWRRTGYSEAFF
length: 12; J: TRBJ2-1; D: TRBD2; V: TRBV25-1; CDR3: CASSEYVGGMFF
length: 18; J: TRBJ1-5; D: TRBD1; V: TRBV7-8; CDR3: CASSLKPGQGAVDQPQHF
length: 14; J: TRBJ2-7; D: TRBD1; V: TRBV25-1; CDR3: CASSEGTGGYEQYF
length: 13; J: TRBJ2-5; D: -; V: TRBV5-1; CDR3: CASSRQLQETQYF
length: 16; J: TRBJ2-3; D: TRBD2; V: TRBV29-1; CDR3: CSATQRLAGTLDTQYF
length: 14; J: TRBJ1-2; D: -; V: TRBV6-2/TRBV6-3; CDR3: CASTVPPGSYGYTF
length: 16; J: TRBJ1-1; D: -; V: TRBV25-1; CDR3: CASSEYGGTANTEAFF
length: 20; J: TRBJ2-1; D: TRBD2; V: TRBV20-1; CDR3: CSASPDRMTRGRGSYNEQFF
length: 15; J: TRBJ2-5; D: -; V: TRBV7-9; CDR3: CASSLLTGIGETQYF
length: 16; J: TRBJ1-1; D: -; V: TRBV29-1; CDR3: CSVVTHPSTGNTEAFF